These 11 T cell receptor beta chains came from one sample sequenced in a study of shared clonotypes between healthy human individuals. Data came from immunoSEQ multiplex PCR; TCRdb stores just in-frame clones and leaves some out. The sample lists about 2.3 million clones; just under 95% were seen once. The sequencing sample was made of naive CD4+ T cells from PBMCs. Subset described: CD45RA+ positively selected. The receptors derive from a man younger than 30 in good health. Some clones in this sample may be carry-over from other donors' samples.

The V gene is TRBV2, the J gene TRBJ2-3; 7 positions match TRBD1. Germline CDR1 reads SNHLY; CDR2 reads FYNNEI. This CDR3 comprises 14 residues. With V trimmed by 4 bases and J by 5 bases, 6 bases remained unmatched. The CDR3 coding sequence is TGTGCCAGCAGTGTGAACAGGGGCGAAGATACGCAGTATTTT. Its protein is CASSVNRGEDTQYF.

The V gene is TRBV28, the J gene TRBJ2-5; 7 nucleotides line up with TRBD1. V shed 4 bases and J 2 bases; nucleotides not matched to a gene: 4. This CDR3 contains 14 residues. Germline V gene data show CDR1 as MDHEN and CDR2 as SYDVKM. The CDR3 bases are TGTGCCAGCAGTTCCCGGGACAGTCAAGAGACCCAGTACTTC. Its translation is CASSSRDSQETQYF.

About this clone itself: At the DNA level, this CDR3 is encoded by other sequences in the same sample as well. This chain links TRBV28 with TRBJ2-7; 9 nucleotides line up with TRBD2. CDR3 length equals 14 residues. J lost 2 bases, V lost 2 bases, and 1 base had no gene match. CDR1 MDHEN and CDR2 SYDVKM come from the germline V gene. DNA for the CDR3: TGTGCCAGCAGTTTAGCGGGAGGGACCTACGAGCAGTACTTC. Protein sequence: CASSLAGGTYEQYF.

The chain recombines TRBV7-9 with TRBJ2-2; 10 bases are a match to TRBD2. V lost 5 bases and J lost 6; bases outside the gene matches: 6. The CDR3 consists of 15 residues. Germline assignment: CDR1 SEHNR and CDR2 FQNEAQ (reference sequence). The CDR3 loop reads CASSRDGTSAGELFF. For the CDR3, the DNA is TGTGCCAGCAGCCGAGATGGGACTAGCGCCGGGGAGCTGTTTTTT. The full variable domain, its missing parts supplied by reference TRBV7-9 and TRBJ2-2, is DTGVSQNPRHKITKRGQNVTFRCDPISEHNRLYWYRQTLGQGPEFLTYFQNEAQLEKSRLLSDRFSAERPKGSFSTLEIQRTEQGDSAMYLCASSRDGTSAGELFFGEGSRLTVL.

CDR3 coding DNA: TGCAGCGTTGAAAGGGGACCGCTCTATGGCTACACCTTC. Its translation: CSVERGPLYGYTF. The gene calls are TRBV29-1 and TRBJ1-2, with D perhaps TRBD1 (5 bases). V dropped 2 bases and J dropped 4 bases, with 11 bases sitting between them. Per the germline V gene, CDR1 is SQVTM and CDR2 is ANQGSEA. The CDR3 has 13 residues.

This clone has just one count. The DNA of the CDR3 is TGTGCCAGCGGAAAACACTCGGTAGAGTACGAGCAGTACTTC. Translating gives CASGKHSVEYEQYF. The genes are TRBV7-2 and TRBJ2-7; D remains unclear. The CDR3 contains 14 residues. Germline V lookup: CDR1 SGHTA, CDR2 FQGNSA. V was trimmed by 8 bases and J by 4 bases, leaving 18 bases between them.

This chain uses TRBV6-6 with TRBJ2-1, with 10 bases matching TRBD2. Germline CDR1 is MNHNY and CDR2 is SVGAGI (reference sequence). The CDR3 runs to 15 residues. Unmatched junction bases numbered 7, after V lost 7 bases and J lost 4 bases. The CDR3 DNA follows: TGTGCCAGCACACCCTGGACTAGCGGTTACAATGAGCAGTTCTTC. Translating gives CASTPWTSGYNEQFF.

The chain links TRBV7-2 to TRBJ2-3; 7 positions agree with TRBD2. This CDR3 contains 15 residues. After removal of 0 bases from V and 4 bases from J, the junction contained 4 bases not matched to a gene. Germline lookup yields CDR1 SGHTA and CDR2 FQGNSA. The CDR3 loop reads CASSLATGGADTQYF. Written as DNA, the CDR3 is TGTGCCAGCAGCTTAGCGACGGGAGGAGCAGATACGCAGTATTTT.

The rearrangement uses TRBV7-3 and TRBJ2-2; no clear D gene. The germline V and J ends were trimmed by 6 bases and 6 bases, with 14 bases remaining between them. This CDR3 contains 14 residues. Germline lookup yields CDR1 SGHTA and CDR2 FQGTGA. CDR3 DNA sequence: TGTGCCAGCAGAAGACTGCCCTTAGCCGGGGAGCTGTTTTTT. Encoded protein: CASRRLPLAGELFF.

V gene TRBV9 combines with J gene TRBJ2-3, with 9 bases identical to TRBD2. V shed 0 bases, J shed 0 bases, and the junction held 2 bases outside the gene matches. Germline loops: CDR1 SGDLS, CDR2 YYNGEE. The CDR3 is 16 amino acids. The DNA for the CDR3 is TGTGCCAGCAGCGTAGCGACTAGCGGAAGCACAGATACGCAGTATTTT. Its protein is CASSVATSGSTDTQYF. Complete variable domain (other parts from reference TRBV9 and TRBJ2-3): DSGVTQTPKHLITATGQRVTLRCSPRSGDLSVYWYQQSLDQGLQFLIQYYNGEERAKGNILERFSAQQFPDLHSELNLSSLELGDSALYFCASSVATSGSTDTQYFGPGTRLTVL.

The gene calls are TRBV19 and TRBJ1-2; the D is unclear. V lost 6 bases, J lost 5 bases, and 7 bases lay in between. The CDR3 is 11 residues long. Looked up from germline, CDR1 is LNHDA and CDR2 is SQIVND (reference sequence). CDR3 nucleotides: TGTGCCAGTAGCTGGGCTTATGGCTACACCTTC. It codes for CASSWAYGYTF.